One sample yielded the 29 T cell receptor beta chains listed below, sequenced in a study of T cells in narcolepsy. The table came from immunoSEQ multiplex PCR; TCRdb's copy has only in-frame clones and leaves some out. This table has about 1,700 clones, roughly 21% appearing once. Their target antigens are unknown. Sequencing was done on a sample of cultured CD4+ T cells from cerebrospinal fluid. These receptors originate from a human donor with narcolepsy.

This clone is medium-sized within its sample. The CDR3 loop reads CASSRRQGPAFF. The CDR3 nucleotides read TGTGCCAGCAGCCGTCGACAGGGTCCGGCTTTCTTT. This chain uses TRBV7-2 with TRBJ1-1; 7 bases fit TRBD1. This CDR3 has 12 amino acids. Germline V gene data show CDR1 as SGHTA and CDR2 as FQGNSA. V dropped 5 bases and J dropped 11; count of bases not matched to a gene: 8.

The CDR3 DNA sequence: TGTGCCAGCACCCTGGGGCGGGATACGCAGTATTTT. Translating it yields CASTLGRDTQYF. The J gene is TRBJ2-3, the V gene TRBV7-3, with D possibly being TRBD1 (5 bases). Trimming left V 7 bases short and J 6 bases short, with 11 bases between. Germline V CDR1 and CDR2: SGHTA, FQGTGA. The CDR3 spans 12 residues.

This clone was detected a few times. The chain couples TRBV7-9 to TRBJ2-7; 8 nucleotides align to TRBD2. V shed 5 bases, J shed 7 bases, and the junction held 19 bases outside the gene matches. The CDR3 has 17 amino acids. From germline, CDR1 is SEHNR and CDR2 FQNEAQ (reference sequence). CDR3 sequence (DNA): TGTGCCAGCAGCCGACAGGTCCTATCGGCGGGGGGTGAAGAGCAGTACTTC. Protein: CASSRQVLSAGGEEQYF.

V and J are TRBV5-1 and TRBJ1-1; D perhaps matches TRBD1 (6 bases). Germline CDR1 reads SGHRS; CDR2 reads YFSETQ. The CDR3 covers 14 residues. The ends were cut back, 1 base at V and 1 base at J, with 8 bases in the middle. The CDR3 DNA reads TGCGCCAGCAGCTTGACAGGGCCGAACACTGAAGCTTTCTTT. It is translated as CASSLTGPNTEAFF.

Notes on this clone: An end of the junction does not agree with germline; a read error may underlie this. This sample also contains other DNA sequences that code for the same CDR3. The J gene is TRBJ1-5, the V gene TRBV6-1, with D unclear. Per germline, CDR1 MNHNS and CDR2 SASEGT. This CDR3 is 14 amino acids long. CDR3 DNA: TGCGCCAGCAGTGAGTCGGGTCTCAATCAGCCCCAGCATTTT. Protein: CASSESGLNQPQHF.

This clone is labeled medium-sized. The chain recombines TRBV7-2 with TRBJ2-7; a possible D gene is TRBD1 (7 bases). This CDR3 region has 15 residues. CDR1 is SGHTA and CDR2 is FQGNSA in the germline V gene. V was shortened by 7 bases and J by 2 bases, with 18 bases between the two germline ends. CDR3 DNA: TGTGCCAGCACCCCCAGGGGGGCAGGGGCCTACGAGCAGTACTTC. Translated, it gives CASTPRGAGAYEQYF.

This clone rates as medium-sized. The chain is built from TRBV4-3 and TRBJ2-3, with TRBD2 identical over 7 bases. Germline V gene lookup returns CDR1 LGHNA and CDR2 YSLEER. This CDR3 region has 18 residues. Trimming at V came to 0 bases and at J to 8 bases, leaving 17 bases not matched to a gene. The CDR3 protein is CASSQDIKPGLLPATQYF. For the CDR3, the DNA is TGCGCCAGCAGCCAAGACATCAAACCGGGACTACTCCCAGCTACGCAGTATTTT.

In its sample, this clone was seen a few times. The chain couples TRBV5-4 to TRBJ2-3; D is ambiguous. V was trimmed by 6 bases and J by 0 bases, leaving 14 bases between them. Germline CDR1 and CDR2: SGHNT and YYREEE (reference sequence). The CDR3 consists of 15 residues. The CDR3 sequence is CASISRYLSTDTQYF. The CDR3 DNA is TGTGCCAGCATCTCCAGGTACCTGAGCACAGATACGCAGTATTTT.

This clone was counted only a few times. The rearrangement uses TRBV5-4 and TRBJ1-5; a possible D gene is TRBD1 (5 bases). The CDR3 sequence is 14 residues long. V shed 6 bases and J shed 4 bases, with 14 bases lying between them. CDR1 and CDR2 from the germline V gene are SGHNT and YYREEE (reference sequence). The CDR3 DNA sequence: TGTGCCAGCACCGCAAGGGACGGTAATCAGCCCCAGCATTTT. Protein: CASTARDGNQPQHF.

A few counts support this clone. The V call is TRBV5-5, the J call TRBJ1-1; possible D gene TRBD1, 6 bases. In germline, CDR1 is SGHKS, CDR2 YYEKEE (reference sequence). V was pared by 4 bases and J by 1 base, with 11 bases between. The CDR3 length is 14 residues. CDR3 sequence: CASSPTGQNTEAFF. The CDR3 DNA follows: TGTGCCAGCAGCCCTACGGGACAGAACACTGAAGCTTTCTTT.

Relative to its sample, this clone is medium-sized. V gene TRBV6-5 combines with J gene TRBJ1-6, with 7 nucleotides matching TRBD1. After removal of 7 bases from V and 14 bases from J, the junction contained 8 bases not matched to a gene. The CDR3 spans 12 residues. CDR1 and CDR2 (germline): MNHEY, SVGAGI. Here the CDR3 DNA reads TGTGCCAGCACCGCCAGGGGGGGGGCCCTCCACTTT. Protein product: CASTARGGALHF.

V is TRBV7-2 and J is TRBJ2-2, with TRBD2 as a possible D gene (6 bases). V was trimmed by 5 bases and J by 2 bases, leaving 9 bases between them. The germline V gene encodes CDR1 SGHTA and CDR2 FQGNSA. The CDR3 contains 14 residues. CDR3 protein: CASSVGLNTGELFF. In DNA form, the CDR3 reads TGTGCCAGCAGCGTGGGACTTAACACCGGGGAGCTGTTTTTT.

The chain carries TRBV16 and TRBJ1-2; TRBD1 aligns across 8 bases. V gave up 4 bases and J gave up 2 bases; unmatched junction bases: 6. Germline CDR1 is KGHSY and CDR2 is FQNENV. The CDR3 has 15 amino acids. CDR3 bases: TGTGCCAGCAGCCTGTCTTGGGACAGGAACTATGGCTACACCTTC. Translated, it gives CASSLSWDRNYGYTF.

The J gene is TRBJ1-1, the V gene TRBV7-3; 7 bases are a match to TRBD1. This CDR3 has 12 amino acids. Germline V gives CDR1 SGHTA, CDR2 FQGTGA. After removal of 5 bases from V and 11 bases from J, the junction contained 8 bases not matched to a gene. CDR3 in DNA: TGTGCCAGCAGCCGTCGACAGGGTCCGGCTTTCTTT. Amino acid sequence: CASSRRQGPAFF.

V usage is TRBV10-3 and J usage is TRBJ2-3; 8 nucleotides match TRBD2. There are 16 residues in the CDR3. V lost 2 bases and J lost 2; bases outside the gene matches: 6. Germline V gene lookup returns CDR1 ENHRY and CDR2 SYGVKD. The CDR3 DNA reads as TGTGCCATCAGTGAGGTAACGGGGGGGGCCACAGATACGCAGTATTTT. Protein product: CAISEVTGGATDTQYF.

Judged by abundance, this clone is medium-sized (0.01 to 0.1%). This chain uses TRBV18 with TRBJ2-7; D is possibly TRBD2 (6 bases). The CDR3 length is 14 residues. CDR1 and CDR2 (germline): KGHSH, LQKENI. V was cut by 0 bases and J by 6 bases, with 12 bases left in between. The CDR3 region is CASSPPSGFSEQYF. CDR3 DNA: TGTGCCAGCTCACCACCAAGCGGGTTCTCCGAGCAGTACTTC.

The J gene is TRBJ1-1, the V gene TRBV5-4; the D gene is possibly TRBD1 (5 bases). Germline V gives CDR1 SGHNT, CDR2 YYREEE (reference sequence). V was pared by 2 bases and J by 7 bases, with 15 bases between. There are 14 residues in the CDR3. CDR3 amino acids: CASSLPDSYVEAFF. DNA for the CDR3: TGTGCCAGCAGCTTACCCGACAGTTACGTTGAAGCTTTCTTT.

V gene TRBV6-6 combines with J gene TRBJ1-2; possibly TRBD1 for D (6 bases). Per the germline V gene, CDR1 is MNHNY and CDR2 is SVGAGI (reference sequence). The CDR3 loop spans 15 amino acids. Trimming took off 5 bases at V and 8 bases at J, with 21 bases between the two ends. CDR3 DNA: TGTGCCAGCAGTCCCCGGGCAGGGGTTACGGGGGGCTACACCTTC. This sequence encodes CASSPRAGVTGGYTF.

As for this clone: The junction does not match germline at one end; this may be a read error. In nucleotides, the CDR3 is TGTGCCAGCAGTTACTCCTTGACTCTGGGCTATGGCTACACCTTC. Translating gives CASSYSLTLGYGYTF. The V gene is TRBV6-4, the J gene TRBJ1-2; no firm D call. CDR1 is MRHNA, CDR2 SNTAGT, per germline. The CDR3 contains 15 residues.

The CDR3 bases are TGTGCCAGCAGTTACCGCAGGGGATACGAGCAGTACTTC. This translates into CASSYRRGYEQYF. The chain couples TRBV6-4 to TRBJ2-7; the D gene is possibly TRBD1 (6 bases). This CDR3 region has 13 residues. Germline V gives CDR1 MRHNA, CDR2 SNTAGT. The V end was cut by 5 bases, the J end by 4 bases, with 12 bases between.

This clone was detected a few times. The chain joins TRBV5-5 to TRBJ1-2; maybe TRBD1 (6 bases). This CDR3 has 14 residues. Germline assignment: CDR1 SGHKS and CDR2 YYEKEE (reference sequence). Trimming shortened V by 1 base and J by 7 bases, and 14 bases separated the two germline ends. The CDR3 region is CASSLTVTGLGYTF. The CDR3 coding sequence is TGTGCCAGCAGCTTGACGGTCACAGGGCTTGGCTACACCTTC.

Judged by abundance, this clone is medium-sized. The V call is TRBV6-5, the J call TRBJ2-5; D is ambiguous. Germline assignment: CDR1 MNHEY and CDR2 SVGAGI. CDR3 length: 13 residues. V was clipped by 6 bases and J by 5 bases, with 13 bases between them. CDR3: CASSFSRSETQYF. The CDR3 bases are TGTGCCAGCAGCTTCTCGAGGAGTGAGACCCAGTACTTC.

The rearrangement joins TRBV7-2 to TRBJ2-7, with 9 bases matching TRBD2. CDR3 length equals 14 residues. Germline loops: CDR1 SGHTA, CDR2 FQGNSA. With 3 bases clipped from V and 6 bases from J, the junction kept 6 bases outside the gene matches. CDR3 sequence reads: CASSLLAGGREQYF. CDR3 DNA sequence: TGTGCCAGCAGCTTGCTCGCGGGGGGGCGCGAGCAGTACTTC.

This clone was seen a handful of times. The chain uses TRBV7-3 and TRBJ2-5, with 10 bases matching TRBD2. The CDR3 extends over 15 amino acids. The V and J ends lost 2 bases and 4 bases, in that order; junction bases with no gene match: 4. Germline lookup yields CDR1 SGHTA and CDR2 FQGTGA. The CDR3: CASSLASGGLETQYF. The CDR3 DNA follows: TGTGCCAGCAGCTTAGCTAGCGGGGGATTAGAGACCCAGTACTTC. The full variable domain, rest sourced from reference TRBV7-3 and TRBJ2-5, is GAGVSQTPSNKVTEKGKYVELRCDPISGHTALYWYRQSLGQGPEFLIYFQGTGAADDSGLPNDRFFAVRPEGSVSTLKIQRTERGDSAVYLCASSLASGGLETQYFGPGTRLLVL.

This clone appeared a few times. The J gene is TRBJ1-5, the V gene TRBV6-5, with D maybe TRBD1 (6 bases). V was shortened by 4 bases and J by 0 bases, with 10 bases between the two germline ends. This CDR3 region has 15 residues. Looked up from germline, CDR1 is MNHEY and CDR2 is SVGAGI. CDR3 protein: CASSSDRGSNQPQHF. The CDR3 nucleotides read TGTGCCAGCAGTTCGGACAGAGGTAGCAATCAGCCCCAGCATTTT.

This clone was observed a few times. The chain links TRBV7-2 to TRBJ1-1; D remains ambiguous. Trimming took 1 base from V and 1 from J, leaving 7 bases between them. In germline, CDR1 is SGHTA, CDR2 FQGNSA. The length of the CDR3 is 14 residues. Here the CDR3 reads CASSLGRWNTEAFF. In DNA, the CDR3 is TGTGCCAGCAGCTTAGGGCGGTGGAACACTGAAGCTTTCTTT.

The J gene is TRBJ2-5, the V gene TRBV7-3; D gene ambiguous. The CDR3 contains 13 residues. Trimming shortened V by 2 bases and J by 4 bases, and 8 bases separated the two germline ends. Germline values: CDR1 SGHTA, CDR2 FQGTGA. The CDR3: CASSLATGETQYF. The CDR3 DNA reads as TGTGCCAGCAGCTTAGCGACCGGAGAGACCCAGTACTTC.

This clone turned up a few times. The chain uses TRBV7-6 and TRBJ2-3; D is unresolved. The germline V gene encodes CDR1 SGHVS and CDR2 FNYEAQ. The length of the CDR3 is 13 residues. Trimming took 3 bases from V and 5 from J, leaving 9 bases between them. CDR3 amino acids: CASSLYFEDTQYF. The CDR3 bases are TGTGCCAGCAGCTTGTACTTCGAAGATACGCAGTATTTT. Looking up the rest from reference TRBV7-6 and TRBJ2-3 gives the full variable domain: GAGVSQSPRYKVTKRGQDVALRCDPISGHVSLYWYRQALGQGPEFLTYFNYEAQQDKSGLPNDRFSAERPEGSISTLTIQRTEQRDSAMYRCASSLYFEDTQYFGPGTRLTVL.

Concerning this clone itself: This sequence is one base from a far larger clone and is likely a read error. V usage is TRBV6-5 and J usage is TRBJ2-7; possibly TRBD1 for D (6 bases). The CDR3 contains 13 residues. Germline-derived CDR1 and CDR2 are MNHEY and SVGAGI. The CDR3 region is CASSYRRGYGQYF. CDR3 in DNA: TGTGCCAGCAGTTACCGCAGGGGATACGGGCAGTACTTC.